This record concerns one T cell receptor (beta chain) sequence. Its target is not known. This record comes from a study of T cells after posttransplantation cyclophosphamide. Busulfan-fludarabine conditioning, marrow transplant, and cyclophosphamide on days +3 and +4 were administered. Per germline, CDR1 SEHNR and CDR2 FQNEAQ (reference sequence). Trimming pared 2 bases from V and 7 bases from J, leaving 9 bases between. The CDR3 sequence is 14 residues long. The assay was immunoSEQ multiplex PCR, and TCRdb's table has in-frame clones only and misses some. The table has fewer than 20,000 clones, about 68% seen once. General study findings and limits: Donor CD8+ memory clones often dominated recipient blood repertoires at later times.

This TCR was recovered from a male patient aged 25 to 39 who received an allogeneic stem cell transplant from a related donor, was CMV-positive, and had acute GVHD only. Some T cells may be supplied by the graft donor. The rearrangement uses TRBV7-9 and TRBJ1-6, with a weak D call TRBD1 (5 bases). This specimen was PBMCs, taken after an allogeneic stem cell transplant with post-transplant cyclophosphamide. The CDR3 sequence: CASSLNGGNSPLHF. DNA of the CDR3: TGTGCCAGCAGCTTAAACGGGGGGAATTCACCCCTCCACTTT.